The 27 T cell receptor beta chains below come from one sample, sequenced in a study of cytomegalovirus exposure and HLA in healthy donors. 13 Jbeta primers and 60 Vbeta primers were used for the PCR. Only in-frame clones appear in the TCRdb table, and some are missing; sequencing was by immunoSEQ multiplex PCR. The table lists approximately 90,000 clones, about 74% of them singletons. Sequencing was performed on PBMCs. Receptor source: a man aged 25-45 years in good health and CMV-seronegative.

V gene TRBV10-1 combines with J gene TRBJ2-1; D is possibly TRBD2 (5 bases). The CDR3 is 13 amino acids. The V end was cut by 2 bases, the J end by 5 bases, with 7 bases between. The germline gives CDR1 WNHNN, CDR2 SYGVQD (reference sequence). CDR3 bases: TGCGCCAGCAGTGAGGGAGGAAACAATGAGCAGTTCTTC. Translation: CASSEGGNNEQFF.

V and J are TRBV25-1 and TRBJ2-7; no definite D call. There are 15 residues in the CDR3. Deletions cut 0 bases from V and 0 bases from J, with 9 bases between. From germline, CDR1 is MGHDK and CDR2 SYGVNS. The CDR3 coding sequence is TGTGCCAGCAGTGAATATGGCCAGGACTCCTACGAGCAGTACTTC. Its protein product is CASSEYGQDSYEQYF.

This clone was found a few times. CDR3 nucleotide sequence: TGTGCCAGCAGTGGACAGGGATATAATTCACCCCTCCACTTT. Translating gives CASSGQGYNSPLHF. This chain links TRBV6-1 with TRBJ1-6; 7 bases line up with TRBD1. CDR1 is MNHNS and CDR2 is SASEGT in the germline V gene. CDR3 size: 14 residues. Trimming took 4 bases from V and 4 from J; bases not matched to a gene: 1.

The chain employs TRBV27 and TRBJ2-7; a weak D match, TRBD1 (6 bases). Per germline, CDR1 MNHEY and CDR2 SMNVEV (reference sequence). The V and J ends lost 4 bases and 1 base respectively, with 11 bases between them. The CDR3 has 14 amino acids. In nucleotides, the CDR3 is TGTGCCAGCAGTTCACAGGGAATTTCCTACGAGCAGTACTTC. The encoded protein is CASSSQGISYEQYF.

This clone appeared a few times. The J gene is TRBJ2-5, the V gene TRBV7-2; D unresolved. V was shortened by 0 bases and J by 2 bases, with 7 bases between the two germline ends. Germline V gives CDR1 SGHTA, CDR2 FQGNSA. This CDR3 has 14 residues. The CDR3 DNA sequence: TGTGCCAGCAGCTTAGCGCTGGCACAAGAGACCCAGTACTTC. Encoded protein: CASSLALAQETQYF.

This clone was observed a few times. This rearrangement joins TRBV7-9 to TRBJ1-4; D call uncertain. The CDR3 extends over 12 amino acids. CDR1 is SEHNR and CDR2 is FQNEAQ in the germline V gene (reference sequence). The V gene lost 6 bases and the J gene lost 5 bases, with 7 bases spanning the gap. For the CDR3, the DNA is TGTGCCAGCAGGAGGGAAAATGAAAAACTGTTTTTT. This sequence encodes CASRRENEKLFF. The whole variable domain, remainder taken from reference TRBV7-9 and TRBJ1-4, is DTGVSQNPRHKITKRGQNVTFRCDPISEHNRLYWYRQTLGQGPEFLTYFQNEAQLEKSRLLSDRFSAERPKGSFSTLEIQRTEQGDSAMYLCASRRENEKLFFGSGTQLSVL.

The V call is TRBV28, the J call TRBJ1-5; no firm D call. Germline V CDR1 and CDR2: MDHEN, SYDVKM. The V end lost 2 bases, the J end lost 0 bases, and 11 bases lay between the germline ends. The CDR3 spans 16 residues. Written as DNA, the CDR3 is TGTGCCAGCAGTTTAAGGTCCGGGTATAGCAATCAGCCCCAGCATTTT. As protein: CASSLRSGYSNQPQHF.

The chain joins TRBV10-1 to TRBJ2-7; 9 positions match TRBD1. The V gene end was trimmed by 3 bases and the J gene end by 12 bases; junction bases not matched to a gene: 12. The CDR3 consists of 14 residues. Germline V gene sequence: CDR1 WNHNN, CDR2 SYGVQD (reference sequence). CDR3 sequence reads: CASSDSGTGLFLYF. Written as DNA, the CDR3 is TGCGCCAGCAGTGACTCCGGGACAGGGCTTTTTCTGTACTTC.

The V and J genes are TRBV9 and TRBJ1-4; D might be TRBD1 (6 bases). This CDR3 spans 14 amino acids. Germline CDR1 SGDLS, CDR2 YYNGEE. The V end lost 1 base, the J end lost 7 bases, and 11 bases lay between the germline ends. The CDR3 region is CASSVRGGFEKLFF. In DNA form, the CDR3 reads TGTGCCAGCAGCGTAAGAGGGGGTTTTGAAAAACTGTTTTTT.

This chain joins TRBV30 and TRBJ1-4; 9 bases are a match to TRBD1. The CDR3 length is 16 residues. Unmatched junction bases numbered 14, after V lost 5 bases and J lost 7 bases. CDR1 GTSNPN and CDR2 SVGIG come from the germline V gene (reference sequence). CDR3 nucleotide sequence: TGTGCCTGGGCTCACCCGGGACAGGGAGGGAGTGAAAAACTGTTTTTT. Its translation: CAWAHPGQGGSEKLFF.

This clone was seen only a few times. The J gene is TRBJ1-1, the V gene TRBV13; TRBD1 aligns across 7 bases. This CDR3 region has 14 residues. Germline CDR1 PRHDT, CDR2 FYEKMQ (reference sequence). The J segment lost 6 bases and the V segment lost 4 bases, leaving 8 bases of the junction unmatched. CDR3 in amino acids: CASSYTRTGAEAFF. As DNA, the CDR3 is TGTGCCAGCAGCTACACTCGGACAGGCGCTGAAGCTTTCTTT.

This clone was detected a few times. The chain uses TRBV4-1 and TRBJ1-3; D may be TRBD1 (5 bases). V was trimmed by 4 bases and J by 1 base, leaving 17 bases between them. Germline CDR1 MGHRA, CDR2 YSYEKL. CDR3 length: 17 amino acids. The CDR3, as DNA: TGCGCCAGCAGCCGTCAGGGTTTGGCCCTTTCTGGAAACACCATATATTTT. Its protein is CASSRQGLALSGNTIYF.

V gene TRBV4-3 combines with J gene TRBJ2-1, with 12 bases fitting TRBD2. V lost 4 bases and J lost 7; bases outside the gene matches: 14. This CDR3 has 18 amino acids. Germline assignment: CDR1 LGHNA and CDR2 YSLEER. The CDR3 reads CASSPRTSGATLGNEQFF. The CDR3 DNA follows: TGCGCCAGCAGCCCTCGGACTAGCGGGGCTACTCTGGGGAATGAGCAGTTCTTC.

The CDR3 nucleotides read TGTGCCAGCAGCTTAGCTAGCGGGAGCAGCTCCTACAATGAGCAGTTCTTC. This sequence encodes CASSLASGSSSYNEQFF. The rearrangement joins TRBV7-2 to TRBJ2-1; TRBD2 matches 9 bases. Unmatched junction bases numbered 3, after V lost 0 bases and J lost 0 bases. There are 17 residues in the CDR3. Germline lookup yields CDR1 SGHTA and CDR2 FQGNSA.

V is TRBV9 and J is TRBJ2-7; TRBD1 agrees at 7 bases. Looked up from germline, CDR1 is SGDLS and CDR2 is YYNGEE. There are 14 residues in the CDR3. Unmatched junction bases numbered 4, after V lost 4 bases and J lost 0 bases. Here the CDR3 DNA reads TGTGCCAGCAGCCGGGGACAGAGCTCCTACGAGCAGTACTTC. As protein: CASSRGQSSYEQYF.

The chain has TRBV28 and TRBJ2-3; TRBD1 aligns across 8 bases. V lost 7 bases to trimming and J lost 2 bases; unmatched junction nucleotides: 8. CDR3 length: 15 amino acids. Germline V gene sequence: CDR1 MDHEN, CDR2 SYDVKM. Here the CDR3 reads CASNSRDRNTDTQYF. CDR3 coding DNA: TGTGCCAGCAACAGTAGGGACAGGAACACAGATACGCAGTATTTT.

J is TRBJ1-1 and V is TRBV2, with 12 bases identical to TRBD1. V lost 8 bases to trimming and J lost 5 bases; unmatched junction nucleotides: 3. The CDR3 consists of 13 residues. Germline V gene lookup returns CDR1 SNHLY and CDR2 FYNNEI. CDR3 coding DNA: TGTGCCAGCCGGGACAGGGGGCAGACTGAAGCTTTCTTT. Translated: CASRDRGQTEAFF.

The V and J genes are TRBV7-9 and TRBJ1-2; weak D call: TRBD1 (5 bases). The V and J ends lost 5 bases and 6 bases respectively, with 13 bases between them. CDR1 is SEHNR, CDR2 FQNEAQ, per germline (reference sequence). CDR3 size: 13 residues. The CDR3 reads CASSQIGADGYTF. The CDR3 coding sequence is TGTGCCAGCAGCCAAATTGGGGCCGATGGCTACACCTTC.

This clone was picked up one time. This sequence joins TRBV10-1 and TRBJ2-3; a weak D match, TRBD2 (5 bases). The V gene's germline CDR1 is WNHNN and CDR2 SYGVQD (reference sequence). The ends were cut back, 9 bases at V and 0 bases at J, with 16 bases in the middle. The CDR3 has 15 amino acids. CDR3 sequence reads: CASRRSQFSTDTQYF. In DNA, the CDR3 is TGCGCCAGTCGGAGGAGTCAATTTAGCACAGATACGCAGTATTTT.

V is TRBV10-2 and J is TRBJ1-6; D remains unclear. The V and J ends lost 1 base and 6 bases respectively, with 10 bases between them. The germline gives CDR1 WSHSY, CDR2 SAAADI. The CDR3 is 15 amino acids. CDR3 protein: CASSEWSTVNSPLHF. DNA for the CDR3: TGCGCCAGCAGTGAGTGGTCTACCGTTAATTCACCCCTCCACTTT.

This clone was found once. The J gene is TRBJ2-1, the V gene TRBV18; D not certain. The CDR3 runs to 14 residues. Trimming cost V 4 bases and J 10 bases, with 17 bases left between them. Per the germline V gene, CDR1 is KGHSH and CDR2 is LQKENI. The CDR3 protein is CASSHNGGEREQFF. The CDR3 DNA reads as TGTGCCAGCTCACACAACGGCGGAGAAAGAGAGCAGTTCTTC.

This CDR3 reads CASSLYSGVSYNEQFF. CDR3 coding DNA: TGTGCCAGCAGTTTATACAGCGGGGTCTCCTACAATGAGCAGTTCTTC. The rearrangement links TRBV27 to TRBJ2-1, with TRBD2 matching over 7 bases. The CDR3 spans 16 residues. The V gene end was trimmed by 1 base and the J gene end by 0 bases; junction bases not matched to a gene: 3. The germline V gene has CDR1 MNHEY and CDR2 SMNVEV (reference sequence).

The V call is TRBV7-2, the J call TRBJ1-2; D gene uncertain. V lost 1 base to trimming and J lost 0 bases, with 6 bases between them. CDR3 size: 14 residues. CDR1 is SGHTA and CDR2 is FQGNSA in the germline V gene. The DNA for the CDR3 is TGTGCCAGCAGCTTAGGGGCAGCTAACTATGGCTACACCTTC. Its translation is CASSLGAANYGYTF.

The chain carries TRBV7-2 and TRBJ2-7; 9 nucleotides line up with TRBD1. Unmatched junction bases numbered 14, after V lost 5 bases and J lost 3 bases. This CDR3 spans 17 amino acids. The germline CDR1 and CDR2 sequences are SGHTA and FQGNSA. CDR3 sequence (DNA): TGTGCCAGCAGCCCAGCCGGCGGGACAGGGAGAAACTACGAGCAGTACTTC. Amino acid sequence: CASSPAGGTGRNYEQYF.

The rearrangement links TRBV7-6 to TRBJ2-3; TRBD2 agrees at 9 bases. The CDR3 loop spans 14 amino acids. CDR1 is SGHVS, CDR2 FNYEAQ, per germline. The V gene end was trimmed by 1 base and the J gene end by 8 bases; junction bases not matched to a gene: 4. The CDR3 coding sequence is TGTGCCAGCAGCTTAGACCTTAGCGGGGGTACGCAGTATTTT. Its translation is CASSLDLSGGTQYF.

The chain links TRBV18 to TRBJ2-5, with D hard to call. The end of the DNA fits TRBJ2-7 better, so the J call may be wrong. Germline V gene sequence: CDR1 KGHSH, CDR2 LQKENI. This CDR3 has 12 residues. In DNA, the CDR3 is TGTGCCAGCTCAGCCGCCGCCTACGAGCAGTACTTC. It specifies CASSAAAYEQYF.

This clone was found once. The gene calls are TRBV2 and TRBJ1-1; possible D gene TRBD1, 6 bases. Per germline, CDR1 SNHLY and CDR2 FYNNEI. Trimming stripped 6 bases from V and 8 bases from J, with 16 bases between. The CDR3 has 13 residues. The CDR3 sequence is CASRTRGAHEAFF. The CDR3 DNA reads TGTGCCAGCAGAACCCGGGGGGCACACGAAGCTTTCTTT.